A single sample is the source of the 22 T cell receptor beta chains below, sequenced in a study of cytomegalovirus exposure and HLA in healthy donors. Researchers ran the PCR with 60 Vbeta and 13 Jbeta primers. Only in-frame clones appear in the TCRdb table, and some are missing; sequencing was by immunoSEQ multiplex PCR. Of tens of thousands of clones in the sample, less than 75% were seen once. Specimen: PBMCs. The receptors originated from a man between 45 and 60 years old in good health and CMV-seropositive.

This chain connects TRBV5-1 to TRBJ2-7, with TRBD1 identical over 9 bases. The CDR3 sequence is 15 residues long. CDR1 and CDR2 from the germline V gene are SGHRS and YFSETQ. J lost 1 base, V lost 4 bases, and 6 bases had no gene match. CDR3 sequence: CASSTTGTGSYEQYF. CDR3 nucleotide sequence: TGCGCCAGCAGCACTACCGGGACAGGGTCCTACGAGCAGTACTTC. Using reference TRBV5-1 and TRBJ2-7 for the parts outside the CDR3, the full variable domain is KAGVTQTPRYLIKTRGQQVTLSCSPISGHRSVSWYQQTPGQGLQFLFEYFSETQRNKGNFPGRFSGRQFSNSRSEMNVSTLELGDSALYLCASSTTGTGSYEQYFGPGTRLTVT.

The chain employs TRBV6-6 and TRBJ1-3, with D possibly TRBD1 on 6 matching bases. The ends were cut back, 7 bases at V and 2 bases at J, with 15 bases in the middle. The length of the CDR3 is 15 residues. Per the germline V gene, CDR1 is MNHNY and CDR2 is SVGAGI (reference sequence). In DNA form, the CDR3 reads TGTGCCAGCACGACCTGGACAGAGGCTGGAAACACCATATATTTT. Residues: CASTTWTEAGNTIYF.

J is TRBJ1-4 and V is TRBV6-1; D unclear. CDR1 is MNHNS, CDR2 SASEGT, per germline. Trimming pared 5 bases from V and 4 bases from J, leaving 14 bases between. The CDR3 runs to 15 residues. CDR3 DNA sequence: TGTGCCAGCAGTTTACAGTCCCCGTTTAATGAAAAACTGTTTTTT. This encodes CASSLQSPFNEKLFF.

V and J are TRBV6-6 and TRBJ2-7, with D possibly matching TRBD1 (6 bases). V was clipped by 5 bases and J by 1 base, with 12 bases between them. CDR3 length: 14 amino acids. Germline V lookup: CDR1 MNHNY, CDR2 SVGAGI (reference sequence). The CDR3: CASSPEGQSYEQYF. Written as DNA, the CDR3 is TGTGCCAGCAGTCCAGAGGGACAATCCTACGAGCAGTACTTC.

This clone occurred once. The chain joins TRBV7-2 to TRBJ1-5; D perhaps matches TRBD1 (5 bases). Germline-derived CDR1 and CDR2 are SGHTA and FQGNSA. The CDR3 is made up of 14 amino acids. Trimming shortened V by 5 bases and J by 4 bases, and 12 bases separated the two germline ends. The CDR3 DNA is TGTGCCAGCAGCGAAAGGGGAGGGAATCAGCCCCAGCATTTT. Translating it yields CASSERGGNQPQHF.

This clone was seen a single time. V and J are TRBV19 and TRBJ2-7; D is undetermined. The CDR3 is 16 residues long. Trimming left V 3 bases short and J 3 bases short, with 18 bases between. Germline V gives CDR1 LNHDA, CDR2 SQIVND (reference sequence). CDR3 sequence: CASSINALNPVYEQYF. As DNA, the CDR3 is TGTGCCAGTAGTATTAATGCGCTGAACCCTGTCTACGAGCAGTACTTC.

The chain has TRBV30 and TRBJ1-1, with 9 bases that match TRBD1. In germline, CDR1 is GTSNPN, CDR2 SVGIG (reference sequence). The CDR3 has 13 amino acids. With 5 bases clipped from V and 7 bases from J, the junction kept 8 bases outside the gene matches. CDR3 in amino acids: CAWAGQGAGEAFF. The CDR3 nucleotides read TGTGCCTGGGCGGGACAGGGAGCGGGTGAAGCTTTCTTT.

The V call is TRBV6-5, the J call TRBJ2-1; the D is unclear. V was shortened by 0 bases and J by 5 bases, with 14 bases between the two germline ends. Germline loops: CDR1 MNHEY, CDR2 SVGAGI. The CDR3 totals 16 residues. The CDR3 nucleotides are TGTGCCAGCAGTTACTCGTCCTTGAGCCTCAACAATGAGCAGTTCTTC. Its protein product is CASSYSSLSLNNEQFF.

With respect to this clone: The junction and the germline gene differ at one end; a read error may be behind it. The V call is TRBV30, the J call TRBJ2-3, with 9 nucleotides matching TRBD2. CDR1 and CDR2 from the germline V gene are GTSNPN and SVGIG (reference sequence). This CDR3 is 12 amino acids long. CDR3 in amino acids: CAWSVNPAGGNF. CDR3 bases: TGTGCCTGGAGTGTAAACCCAGCGGGAGGCAATTTT.

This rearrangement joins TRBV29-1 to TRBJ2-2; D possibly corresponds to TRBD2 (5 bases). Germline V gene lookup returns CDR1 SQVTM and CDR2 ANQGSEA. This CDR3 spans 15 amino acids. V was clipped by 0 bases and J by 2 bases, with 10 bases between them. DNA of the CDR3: TGCAGCGTTGAAGATCAACCGGGAAACACCGGGGAGCTGTTTTTT. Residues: CSVEDQPGNTGELFF.

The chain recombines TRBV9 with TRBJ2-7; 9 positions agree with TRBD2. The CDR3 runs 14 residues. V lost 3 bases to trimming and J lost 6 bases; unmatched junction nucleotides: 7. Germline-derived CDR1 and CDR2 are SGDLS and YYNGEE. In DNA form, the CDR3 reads TGTGCCAGCAGCGCGGGACTAGCCGAGATCGAGCAGTACTTC. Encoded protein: CASSAGLAEIEQYF.

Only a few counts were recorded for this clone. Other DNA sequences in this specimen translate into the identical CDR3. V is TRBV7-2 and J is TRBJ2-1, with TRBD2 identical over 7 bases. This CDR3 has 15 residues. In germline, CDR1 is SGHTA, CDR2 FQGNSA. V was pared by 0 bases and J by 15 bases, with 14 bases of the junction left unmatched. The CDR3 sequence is CASSLAGGPGTDPFF. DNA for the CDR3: TGTGCCAGCAGCTTAGCGGGAGGGCCTGGCACTGACCCGTTCTTC.

The CDR3 bases are TGTGCCAGCAGTTTAGATCGGGGAAATCAGCCCCAGCATTTT. Residues: CASSLDRGNQPQHF. This chain uses TRBV28 with TRBJ1-5; D unclear. The CDR3 covers 14 residues. Germline CDR1 MDHEN, CDR2 SYDVKM. The germline V and J ends were trimmed by 2 bases and 4 bases, with 9 bases remaining between them. Looking up the rest from reference TRBV28 and TRBJ1-5 gives the full variable domain: DVKVTQSSRYLVKRTGEKVFLECVQDMDHENMFWYRQDPGLGLRLIYFSYDVKMKEKGDIPEGYSVSREKKERFSLILESASTNQTSMYLCASSLDRGNQPQHFGDGTRLSIL.

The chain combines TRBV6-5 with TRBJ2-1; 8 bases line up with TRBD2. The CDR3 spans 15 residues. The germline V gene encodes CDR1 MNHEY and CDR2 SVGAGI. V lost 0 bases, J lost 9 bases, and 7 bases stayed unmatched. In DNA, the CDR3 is TGTGCCAGCAGTTACTCGTCGGGGGGGCTCGGTGAGCAGTTCTTC. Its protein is CASSYSSGGLGEQFF.

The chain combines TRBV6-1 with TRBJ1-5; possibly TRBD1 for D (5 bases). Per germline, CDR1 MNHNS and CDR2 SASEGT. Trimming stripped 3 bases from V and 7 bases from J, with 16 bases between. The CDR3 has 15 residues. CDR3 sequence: CASSDNNQGQQPQHF. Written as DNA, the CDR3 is TGTGCCAGCAGTGACAACAACCAGGGTCAGCAGCCCCAGCATTTT.

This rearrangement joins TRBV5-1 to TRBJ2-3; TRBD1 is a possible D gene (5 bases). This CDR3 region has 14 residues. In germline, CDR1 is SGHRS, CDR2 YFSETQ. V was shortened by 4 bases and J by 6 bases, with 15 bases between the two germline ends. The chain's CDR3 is CASSRDSPGDTQYF. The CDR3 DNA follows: TGCGCCAGCAGCCGCGATTCCCCAGGGGATACGCAGTATTTT.

The CDR3 sequence: CASSESGEGNTEAFF. CDR3 in DNA: TGCGCCAGCAGTGAGTCGGGGGAGGGCAACACTGAAGCTTTCTTT. The chain combines TRBV10-2 with TRBJ1-1; the D gene is possibly TRBD1 (5 bases). In germline, CDR1 is WSHSY, CDR2 SAAADI. CDR3 length: 15 amino acids. Trimming pared 0 bases from V and 2 bases from J, leaving 10 bases between.

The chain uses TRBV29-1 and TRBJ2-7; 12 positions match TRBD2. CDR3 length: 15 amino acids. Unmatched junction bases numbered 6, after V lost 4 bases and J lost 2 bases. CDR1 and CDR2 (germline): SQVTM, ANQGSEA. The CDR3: CSVGTSGVGAYEQYF. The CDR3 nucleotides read TGCAGCGTTGGGACTAGCGGGGTGGGGGCCTACGAGCAGTACTTC.

The CDR3 here is CASSTGGSNSPLHF. In nucleotides, the CDR3 is TGTGCCAGCAGCACCGGGGGGTCGAATTCACCCCTCCACTTT. V is TRBV9 and J is TRBJ1-6, with TRBD1 as a possible D gene (5 bases). Trimming left V 4 bases short and J 7 bases short, with 12 bases between. Germline-derived CDR1 and CDR2 are SGDLS and YYNGEE. The CDR3 runs to 14 residues.

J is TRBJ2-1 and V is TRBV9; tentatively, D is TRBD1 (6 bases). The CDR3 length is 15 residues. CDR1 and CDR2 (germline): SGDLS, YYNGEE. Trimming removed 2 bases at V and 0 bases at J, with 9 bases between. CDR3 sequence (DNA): TGTGCCAGCAGCGTTGGGGGCCCCTCCTACAATGAGCAGTTCTTC. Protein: CASSVGGPSYNEQFF.

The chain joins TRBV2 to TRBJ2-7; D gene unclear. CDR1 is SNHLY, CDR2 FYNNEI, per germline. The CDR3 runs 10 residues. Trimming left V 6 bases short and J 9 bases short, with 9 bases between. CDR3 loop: CASRERRQYF. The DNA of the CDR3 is TGTGCCAGCAGGGAACGGAGGCAGTACTTC. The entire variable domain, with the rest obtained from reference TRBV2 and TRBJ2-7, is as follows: EPEVTQTPSHQVTQMGQEVILRCVPISNHLYFYWYRQILGQKVEFLVSFYNNEISEKSEIFDDQFSVERPDGSNFTLKIRSTKLEDSAMYFCASRERRQYFGPGTRLTVT.

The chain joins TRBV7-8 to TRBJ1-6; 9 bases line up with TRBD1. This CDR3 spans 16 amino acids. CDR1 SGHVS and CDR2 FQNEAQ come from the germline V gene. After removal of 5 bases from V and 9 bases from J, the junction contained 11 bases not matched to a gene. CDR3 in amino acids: CASSPQGAGLGSPLHF. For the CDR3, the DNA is TGTGCCAGCAGCCCACAGGGGGCAGGGTTAGGTTCACCCCTCCACTTT.